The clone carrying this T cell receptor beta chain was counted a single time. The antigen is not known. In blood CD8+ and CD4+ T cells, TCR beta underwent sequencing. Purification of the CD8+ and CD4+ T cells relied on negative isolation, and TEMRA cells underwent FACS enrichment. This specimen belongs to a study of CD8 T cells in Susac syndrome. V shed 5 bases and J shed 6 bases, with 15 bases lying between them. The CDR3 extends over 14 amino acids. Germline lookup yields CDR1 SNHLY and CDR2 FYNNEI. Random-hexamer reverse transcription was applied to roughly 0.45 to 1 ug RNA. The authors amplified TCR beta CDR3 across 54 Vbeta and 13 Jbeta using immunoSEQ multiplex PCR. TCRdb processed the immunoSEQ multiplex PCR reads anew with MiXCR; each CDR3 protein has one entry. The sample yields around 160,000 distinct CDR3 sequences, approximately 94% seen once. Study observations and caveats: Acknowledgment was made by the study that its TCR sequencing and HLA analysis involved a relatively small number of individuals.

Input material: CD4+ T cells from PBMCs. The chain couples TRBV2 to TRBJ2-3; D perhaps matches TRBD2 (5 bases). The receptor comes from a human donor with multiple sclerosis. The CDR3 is CASSTLPRGDTQYF. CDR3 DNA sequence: TGTGCCAGCAGTACCCTTCCACGAGGGGATACGCAGTATTTT.